Listed below are T cell receptor beta chains from one sample, sequenced in a study of post-analysis software for immune sequencing data. In TCRdb, the PCR reads were re-called with MiXCR into one record per CDR3 protein. This table has around 700,000 distinct CDR3 sequences, about 60% appearing once. The specimen sequenced was blood. The receptors here all came from a girl aged 2-9 years with multiple sclerosis. CDR3s include the opening cysteine and the closing phenylalanine or tryptophan.

v_gene,CDR3aa
TRBV29-1,CSVRRLAGSTDTQYF
TRBV5-1,CASSYRGDQETQYF
TRBV12-3/TRBV12-4,CASSFEGVEQFF
TRBV29-1,CSVEDRPGGYTF
TRBV7-2,CASSRTGLSEAFF
TRBV12-3/TRBV12-4,CASSPDAQETQYF
TRBV11-2,CASSLRREDTEAFF
TRBV7-9,CASNRAGASQETQYF
TRBV27,CASSLLRELTDTQYF
TRBV6-5,CASRDRQGVSWTEAFF
TRBV6-2/TRBV6-3,CASNGGSGGWETQYF
TRBV5-1,CASSHAPGQRDTQYF
TRBV7-9,CASSLKGPPIGTQYF
TRBV2,CASRTLPAFDEQYF
TRBV7-2,CASSRGTSGGLETQYF
TRBV27,CASSFLAGGTTDTQYF
TRBV11-2,CASAWTASSYNEQFF
TRBV12-3/TRBV12-4,CASHEGGNSPLHF
TRBV7-3,CASSSSEGQFF
TRBV20-1,CSLPESGRINEQFF
TRBV5-1,CASSLRQDTTGELFF